The TCR beta chain under discussion was sequenced for a study of CXCR3-negative and CXCR3-positive naive CD8 T cells. Study at large: With about 1.5 +/- 0.3 million reads per library, the TRB reads numbered about 150 million in total.

The TRB libraries of cDNA were built by UMI-labeled 5' RACE. After re-calling the 5' RACE reads, TCRdb lists one entry per CDR3 protein, DNA absent. In total, the table holds 100,000 to 150,000 distinct CDR3 sequences. Cells classed as naive CD8+ T cells were CD45RO-CCR7+CD27+CD95-. General observations from the study: It was found that naive subsets had comparable surface CD5, and TCR strength was inferred from TRB CDR3 properties. The TRB CDR3s that CXCR3-positive naive cells carried were more hydrophobic than those of CXCR3-negative naive cells. Comparably high diversity marked both naive subsets, whereas memory CD8+ cells had much lower diversity.

A note on this clonotype: Its antigen is undetermined.

The sequence derives from a human donor in good health. Some clones in this sample may be carry-over from other donors' samples. The sequencing input was naive CXCR3+ CD8+ T cells from blood. As for subset: CD45RO-CCR7+CD27+CD95- naive CD8+ T cells expressing CXCR3 (TNR3+).

The chain's CDR3 is CSVALQGDEQFF. V gene TRBV29-1 combines with J gene TRBJ2-1; the TCRdb call, TRBD1, lacks DNA for checking. CDR3 length: 12 amino acids. The germline V gene has CDR1 SQVTM and CDR2 ANQGSEA.